The sequence of this T cell receptor beta chain was determined in a study of STAT3 mutations in large granular lymphocyte leukemia. Study overall: Over half of T-LGLL patients had one or more immunosuppressive regimens. Regarding the study as a whole: Variable sampling intervals and differing treatment regimens complicated linking therapy response to TCR clonal burden changes. Every T-cell large granular lymphocyte leukemia patient had at least one immunodominant TCR beta clonotype. All newly emerging clones after therapy were STAT3 wild type.

Average productive template count per sample was about 40,000. Assay used: immunoSEQ multiplex PCR; TCRdb lists only in-frame clones, some missing. This table has approximately 27,000 clones, approximately 80% appearing once. Comments on this clone: The target antigen is unknown.

The CDR3 sequence is 15 residues long. V lost 0 bases and J lost 7, with 16 bases in between. Looked up from germline, CDR1 is KGHSH and CDR2 is LQKENI. V gene TRBV18 combines with J gene TRBJ2-7, with a weak D call TRBD2 (6 bases). The specimen sequenced was peripheral blood mononuclear cells. The receptor comes from a woman between 50 and 59 years old with T-cell large granular lymphocyte leukemia. Some clones in this sample may be carry-over from other donors' samples. The CDR3 bases are TGTGCCAGCTCACCACCGGGACTCCTTAACAATGAGCAGTACTTC. It specifies CASSPPGLLNNEQYF.